This entry describes one T cell receptor beta chain. This record belongs to a study of CD8 T cells in Susac syndrome. With random hexamers, roughly 0.45 to 1 ug RNA was reverse transcribed. The authors amplified TCR beta CDR3 across 54 Vbeta and 13 Jbeta using immunoSEQ multiplex PCR. TCRdb ran MiXCR on the immunoSEQ multiplex PCR reads and lists one entry per CDR3 protein. The sample carries 150,000 to 200,000 distinct CDR3 sequences, over 85% recorded once. TCR beta sequencing was performed on blood CD8+ and CD4+ T cells. The control participants were healthy donors, and these controls were matched with respect to both age and sex. TEMRA cells were FACS-enriched, and CD8+ and CD4+ T cells were isolated negatively. V was pared by 5 bases and J by 3 bases, with 7 bases between. Germline V gene data show CDR1 as ENHRY and CDR2 as SYGVKD. The CDR3 length is 13 residues.

V is TRBV10-3 and J is TRBJ2-2; the D is unclear. Material for sequencing was CD4+ T cells from PBMCs. The TCR sequence derives from a human donor in good health. The CDR3 loop reads CAISHLDTGELFF. The CDR3, as DNA: TGTGCCATCAGTCACCTAGACACCGGGGAGCTGTTTTTT.